This TCR beta chain was identified in a study of human T cells and chemical hapten exposure. Unseparated into fractions, whole blood served as the source from which total RNA was extracted. The CDR3 covers 15 residues. With 5 bases clipped from V and 0 bases from J, the junction kept 3 bases outside the gene matches. Germline V gene lookup returns CDR1 MNHNY and CDR2 SVGAGI (reference sequence). In TCRdb, the 5' RACE reads were re-called with MiXCR into one record per CDR3 protein. The table includes 70,000 to 85,000 distinct CDR3 sequences, 15% to 20% detected once. The genes are TRBV6-6 and TRBJ2-1, with TRBD2 matching over 8 bases. This receptor was identified in a female donor in good health. Here the CDR3 reads CASSEAGASYNEQFF. CDR3 nucleotides: TGTGCCAGCAGTGAAGCGGGAGCCTCCTACAATGAGCAGTTCTTC.